This TCR beta chain was observed in a study of CD8 T cells in ankylosing spondylitis. The CDR3 sequence is 14 residues long. The germline V and J ends were trimmed by 5 bases and 3 bases, with 14 bases remaining between them. Germline V gene lookup returns CDR1 MDHEN and CDR2 SYDVKM. The table lists this clonotype with a few counts. Each CDR3 protein is one row after TCRdb ran MiXCR on the 5' RACE reads. The sample lists approximately 150,000 distinct CDR3 sequences, under 35% seen once, with 4.5% to 6% in the top ten. This clonotype was sampled from a male donor with ankylosing spondylitis. This chain connects TRBV28 to TRBJ2-7; D unclear. The sample consisted of synovial fluid, either unsorted or a sorted T cell fraction (not recorded which). The CDR3 region has the DNA TGTGCCAGCAGTCTCACGATTGTGGGCTACGAGCAGTACTTC. Translation: CASSLTIVGYEQYF.